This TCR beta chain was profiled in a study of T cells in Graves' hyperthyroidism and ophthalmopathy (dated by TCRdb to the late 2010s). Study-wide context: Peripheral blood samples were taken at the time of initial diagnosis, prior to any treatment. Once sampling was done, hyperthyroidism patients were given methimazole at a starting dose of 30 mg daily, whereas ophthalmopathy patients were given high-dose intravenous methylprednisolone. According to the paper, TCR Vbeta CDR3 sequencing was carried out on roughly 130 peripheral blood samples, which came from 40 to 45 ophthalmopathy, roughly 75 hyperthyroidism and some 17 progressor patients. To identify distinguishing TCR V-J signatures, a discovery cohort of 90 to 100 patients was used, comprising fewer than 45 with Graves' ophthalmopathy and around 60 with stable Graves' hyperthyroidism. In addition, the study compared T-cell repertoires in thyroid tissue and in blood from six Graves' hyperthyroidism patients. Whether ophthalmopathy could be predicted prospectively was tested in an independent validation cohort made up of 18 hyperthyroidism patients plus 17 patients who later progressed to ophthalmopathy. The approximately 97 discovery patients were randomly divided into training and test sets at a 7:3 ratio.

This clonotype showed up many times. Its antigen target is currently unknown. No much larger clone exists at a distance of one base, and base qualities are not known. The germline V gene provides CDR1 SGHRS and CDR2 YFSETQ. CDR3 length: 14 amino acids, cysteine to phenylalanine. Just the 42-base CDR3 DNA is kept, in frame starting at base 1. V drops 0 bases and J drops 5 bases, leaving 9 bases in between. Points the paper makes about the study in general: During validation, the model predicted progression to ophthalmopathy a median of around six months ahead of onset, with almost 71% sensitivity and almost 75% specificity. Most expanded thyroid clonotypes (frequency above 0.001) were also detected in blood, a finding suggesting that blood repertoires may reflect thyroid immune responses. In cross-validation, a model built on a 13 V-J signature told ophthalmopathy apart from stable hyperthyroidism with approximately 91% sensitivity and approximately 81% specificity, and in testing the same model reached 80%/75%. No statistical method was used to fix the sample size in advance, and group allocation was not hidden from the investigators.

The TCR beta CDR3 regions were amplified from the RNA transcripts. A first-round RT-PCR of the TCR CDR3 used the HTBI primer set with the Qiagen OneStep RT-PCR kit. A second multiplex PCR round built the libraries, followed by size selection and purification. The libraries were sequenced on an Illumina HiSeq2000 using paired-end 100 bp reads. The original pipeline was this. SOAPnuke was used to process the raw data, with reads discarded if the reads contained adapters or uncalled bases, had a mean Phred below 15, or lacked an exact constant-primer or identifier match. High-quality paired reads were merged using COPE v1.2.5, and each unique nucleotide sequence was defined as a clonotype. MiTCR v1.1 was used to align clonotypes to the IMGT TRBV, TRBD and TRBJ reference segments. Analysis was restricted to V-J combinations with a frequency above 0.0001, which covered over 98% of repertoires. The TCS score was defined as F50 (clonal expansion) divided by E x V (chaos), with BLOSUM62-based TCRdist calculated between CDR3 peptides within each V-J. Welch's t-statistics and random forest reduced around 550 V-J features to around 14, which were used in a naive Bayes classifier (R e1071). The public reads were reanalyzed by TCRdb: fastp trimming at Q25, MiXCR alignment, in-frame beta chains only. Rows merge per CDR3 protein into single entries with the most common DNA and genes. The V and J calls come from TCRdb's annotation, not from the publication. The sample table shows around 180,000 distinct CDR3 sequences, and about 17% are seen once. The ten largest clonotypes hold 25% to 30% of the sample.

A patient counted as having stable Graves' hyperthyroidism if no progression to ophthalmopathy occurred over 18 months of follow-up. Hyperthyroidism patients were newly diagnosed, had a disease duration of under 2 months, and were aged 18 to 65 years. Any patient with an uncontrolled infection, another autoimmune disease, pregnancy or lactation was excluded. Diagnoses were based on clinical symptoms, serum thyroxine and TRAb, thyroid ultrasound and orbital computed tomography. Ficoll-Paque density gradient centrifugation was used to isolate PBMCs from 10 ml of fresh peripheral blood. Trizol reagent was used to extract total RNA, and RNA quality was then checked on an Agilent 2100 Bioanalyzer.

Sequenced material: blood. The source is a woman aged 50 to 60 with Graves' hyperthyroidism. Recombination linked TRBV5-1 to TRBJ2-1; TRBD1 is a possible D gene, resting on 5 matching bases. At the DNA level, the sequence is TGCGCCAGCAGCTTGGGTGGGGCACACAATGAGCAGTTCTTC. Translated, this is CASSLGGAHNEQFF.